Sequencing of this T cell receptor beta chain was carried out in a study of CD8+ T cells in alopecia areata. Treatment specified: oral pan-JAK inhibitor, 5-10 mg twice daily. The CDR3 loop spans 20 amino acids. Trimming took 6 bases from V and 0 from J; bases not matched to a gene: 14. Germline V gene sequence: CDR1 ENHRY, CDR2 SYGVKD. Once RNA had been extracted, it was reverse transcribed into cDNA to act as the sequencing template. Using immunoSEQ multiplex PCR, the repertoire was profiled, and TCRdb retains in-frame clones only, with some absent. The table lists around 110,000 clones, roughly 84% of them singletons.

The origin of this receptor is a human donor with alopecia areata. Material: CD8+ T cells sorted from blood, obtained at week 24, from a patient treated with tofacitinib. This chain links TRBV10-3 with TRBJ2-3; 14 bases fit TRBD2. The CDR3 DNA is TGTGCCATCAGAGCCAACTCCGGGACTAGCGGGGGACGTAGCACAGATACGCAGTATTTT. It encodes CAIRANSGTSGGRSTDTQYF.